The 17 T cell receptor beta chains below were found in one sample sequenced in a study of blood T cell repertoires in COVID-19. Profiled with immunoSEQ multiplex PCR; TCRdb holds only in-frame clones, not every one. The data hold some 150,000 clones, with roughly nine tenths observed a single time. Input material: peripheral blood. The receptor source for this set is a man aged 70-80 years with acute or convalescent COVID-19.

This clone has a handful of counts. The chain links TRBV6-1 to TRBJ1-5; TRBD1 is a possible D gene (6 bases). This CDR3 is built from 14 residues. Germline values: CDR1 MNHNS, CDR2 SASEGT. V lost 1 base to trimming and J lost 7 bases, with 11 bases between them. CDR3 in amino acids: CASSEGGGGQPQHF. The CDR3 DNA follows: TGTGCCAGCAGTGAAGGAGGCGGGGGCCAGCCCCAGCATTTT.

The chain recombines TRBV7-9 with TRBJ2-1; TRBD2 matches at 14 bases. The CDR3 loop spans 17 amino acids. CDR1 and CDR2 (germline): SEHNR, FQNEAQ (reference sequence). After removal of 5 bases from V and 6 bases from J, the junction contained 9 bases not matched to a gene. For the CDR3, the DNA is TGTGCCAGCAGCCCAGGGACTAGCGGGAGTATTGGCAATGAGCAGTTCTTC. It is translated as CASSPGTSGSIGNEQFF. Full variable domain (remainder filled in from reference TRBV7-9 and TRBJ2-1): DTGVSQNPRHKITKRGQNVTFRCDPISEHNRLYWYRQTLGQGPEFLTYFQNEAQLEKSRLLSDRFSAERPKGSFSTLEIQRTEQGDSAMYLCASSPGTSGSIGNEQFFGPGTRLTVL.

CDR3 sequence reads: CASSPGLNTGELFF. The DNA for the CDR3 is TGTGCCAGCAGCCCTGGACTGAACACCGGGGAGCTGTTTTTT. V usage is TRBV28 and J usage is TRBJ2-2; possibly TRBD2 for D (5 bases). The ends were cut back, 6 bases at V and 1 base at J, with 9 bases in the middle. This CDR3 comprises 14 residues. Germline values: CDR1 MDHEN, CDR2 SYDVKM.

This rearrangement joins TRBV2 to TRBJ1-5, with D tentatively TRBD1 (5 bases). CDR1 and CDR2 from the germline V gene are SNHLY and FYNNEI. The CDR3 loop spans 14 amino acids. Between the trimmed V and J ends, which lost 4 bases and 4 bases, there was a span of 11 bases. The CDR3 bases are TGTGCCAGCAGTGGGCCAGGGCGAAATCAGCCCCAGCATTTT. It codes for CASSGPGRNQPQHF.

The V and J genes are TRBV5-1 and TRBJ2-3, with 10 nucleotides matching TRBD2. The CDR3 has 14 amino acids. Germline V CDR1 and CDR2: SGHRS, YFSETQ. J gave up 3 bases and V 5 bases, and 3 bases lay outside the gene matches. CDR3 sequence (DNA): TGCGCCAGCAGTGCTAGCGGGAGAACAGATACGCAGTATTTT. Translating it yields CASSASGRTDTQYF.

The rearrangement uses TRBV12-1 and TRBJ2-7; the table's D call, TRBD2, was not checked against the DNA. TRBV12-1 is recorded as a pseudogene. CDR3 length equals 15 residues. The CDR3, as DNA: TGTGCCAGCAGCTTTGCCCTCACGTTACGCGACGAGCAGTACTTC. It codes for CASSFALTLRDEQYF.

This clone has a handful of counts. The CDR3 region is CASSQDRSTDTQYF. CDR3 sequence (DNA): TGTGCCAGCAGCCAAGACCGTAGCACAGATACGCAGTATTTT. J is TRBJ2-3 and V is TRBV3-1 (or the pseudogene TRBV3-2); D gene uncertain. Trimming cost V 0 bases and J 0 bases, with 4 bases left between them. Germline lookup yields CDR1 LGHDT and CDR2 YNNKEL (reference sequence). The length of the CDR3 is 14 residues.

In DNA form, the CDR3 reads TGTGCCAGCAGCCCCGGGACTAGCGGCCTGGGGGCGCAGTATTTT. It yields the protein CASSPGTSGLGAQYF. The chain combines TRBV5-6 with TRBJ2-3; the match to TRBD2 covers 11 bases. CDR3 length: 15 residues. Germline trimming cut 4 bases from V and 10 bases from J; bases unmatched to any gene: 11. Germline assignment: CDR1 SGHDT and CDR2 YYEEEE.

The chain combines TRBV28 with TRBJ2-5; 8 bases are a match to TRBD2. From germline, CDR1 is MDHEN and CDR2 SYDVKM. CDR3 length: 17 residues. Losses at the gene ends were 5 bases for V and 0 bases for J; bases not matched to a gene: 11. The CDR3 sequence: CASSPYSGNRYQETQYF. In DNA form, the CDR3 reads TGTGCCAGCAGTCCCTATAGCGGGAATAGGTACCAAGAGACCCAGTACTTC.

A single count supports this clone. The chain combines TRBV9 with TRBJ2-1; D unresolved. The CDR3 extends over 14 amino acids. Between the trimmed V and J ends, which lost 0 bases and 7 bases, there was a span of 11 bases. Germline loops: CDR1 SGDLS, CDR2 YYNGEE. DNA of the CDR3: TGTGCCAGCAGCGTAGGTGTAGAACAGAATGAGCAGTTCTTC. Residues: CASSVGVEQNEQFF.

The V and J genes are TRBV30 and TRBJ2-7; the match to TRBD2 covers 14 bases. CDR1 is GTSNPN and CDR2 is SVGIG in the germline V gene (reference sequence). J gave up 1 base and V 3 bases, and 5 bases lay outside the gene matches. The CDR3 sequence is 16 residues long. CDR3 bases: TGTGCCTGGAGCGGGACTAGCGGGGGAGATTCCTACGAGCAGTACTTC. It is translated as CAWSGTSGGDSYEQYF. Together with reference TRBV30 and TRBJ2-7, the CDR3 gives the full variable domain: SQTIHQWPATLVQPVGSPLSLECTVEGTSNPNLYWYRQAAGRGLQLLFYSVGIGQISSEVPQNLSASRPQDRQFILSSKKLLLSDSGFYLCAWSGTSGGDSYEQYFGPGTRLTVT.

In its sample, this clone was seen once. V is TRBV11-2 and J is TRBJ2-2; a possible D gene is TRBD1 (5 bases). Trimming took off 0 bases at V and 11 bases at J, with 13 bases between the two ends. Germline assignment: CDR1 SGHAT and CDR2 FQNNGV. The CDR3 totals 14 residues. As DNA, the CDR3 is TGTGCCAGCAGCTTAGAGGCAGGGATAGGAGAGCTGTTTTTT. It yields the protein CASSLEAGIGELFF.

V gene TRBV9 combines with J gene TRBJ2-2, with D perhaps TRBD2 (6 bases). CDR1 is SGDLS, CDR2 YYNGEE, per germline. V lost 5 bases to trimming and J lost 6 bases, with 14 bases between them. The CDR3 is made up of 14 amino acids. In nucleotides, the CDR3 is TGTGCCAGCAGACGGTGGAGGGATTCCGGGGAGCTGTTTTTT. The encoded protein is CASRRWRDSGELFF.

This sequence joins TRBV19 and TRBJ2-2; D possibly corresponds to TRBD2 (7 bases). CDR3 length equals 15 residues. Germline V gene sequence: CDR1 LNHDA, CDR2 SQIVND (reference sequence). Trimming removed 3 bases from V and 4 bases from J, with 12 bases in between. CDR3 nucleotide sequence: TGTGCCAGTAGTATCCTCGGGGGGCGCACCGGGGAGCTGTTTTTT. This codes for CASSILGGRTGELFF.

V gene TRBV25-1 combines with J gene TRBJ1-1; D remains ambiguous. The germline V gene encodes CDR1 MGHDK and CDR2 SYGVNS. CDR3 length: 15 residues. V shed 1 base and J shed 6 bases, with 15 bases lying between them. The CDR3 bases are TGTGCCAGCAGTGAATCGGCCTGGATCGGGGCTGAAGCTTTCTTT. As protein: CASSESAWIGAEAFF.

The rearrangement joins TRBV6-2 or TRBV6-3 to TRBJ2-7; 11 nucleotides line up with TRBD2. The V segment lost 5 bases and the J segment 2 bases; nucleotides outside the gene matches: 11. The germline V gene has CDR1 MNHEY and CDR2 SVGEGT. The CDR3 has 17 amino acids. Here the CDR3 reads CASSLAGGQLSTYEQYF. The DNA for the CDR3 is TGTGCCAGCAGTCTAGCGGGGGGACAACTCTCTACCTACGAGCAGTACTTC.

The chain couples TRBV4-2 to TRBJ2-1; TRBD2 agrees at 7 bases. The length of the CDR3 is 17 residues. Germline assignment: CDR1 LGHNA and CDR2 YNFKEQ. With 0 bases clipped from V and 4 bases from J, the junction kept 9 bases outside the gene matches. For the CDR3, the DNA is TGTGCCAGCAGCCAAGATAACGGCGGGAGCGTTTACAATGAGCAGTTCTTC. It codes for CASSQDNGGSVYNEQFF.